The sample holds a few counts of the clone carrying this T cell receptor (beta chain). These data come from a study of patients and donors after allogeneic stem cell transplantation. Germline lookup yields CDR1 SGHRS and CDR2 YFSETQ. Trimming pared 3 bases from V and 0 bases from J, leaving 21 bases between. The length of the CDR3 is 19 residues. TCRdb re-called the RT-PCR reads with MiXCR, one entry per CDR3 protein. Here the sample spans 800,000 to 1,000,000 distinct CDR3 sequences, more than 15% being singletons. The sample was blood, either unsorted or a sorted T cell fraction (not recorded which). This sequence joins TRBV5-1 and TRBJ2-2; a weak D match, TRBD1 (6 bases). The sequence was collected from a human donor who was either an allogeneic HSCT recipient or a stem cell or donor lymphocyte infusion donor (not recorded which). It is not recorded whose cells these are; they may come from a transplant donor. The CDR3 DNA reads as TGCGCCAGCAGCTCCCGGAAGTCCAAACAGGGACCGAACACCGGGGAGCTGTTTTTT. This gives the protein CASSSRKSKQGPNTGELFF.